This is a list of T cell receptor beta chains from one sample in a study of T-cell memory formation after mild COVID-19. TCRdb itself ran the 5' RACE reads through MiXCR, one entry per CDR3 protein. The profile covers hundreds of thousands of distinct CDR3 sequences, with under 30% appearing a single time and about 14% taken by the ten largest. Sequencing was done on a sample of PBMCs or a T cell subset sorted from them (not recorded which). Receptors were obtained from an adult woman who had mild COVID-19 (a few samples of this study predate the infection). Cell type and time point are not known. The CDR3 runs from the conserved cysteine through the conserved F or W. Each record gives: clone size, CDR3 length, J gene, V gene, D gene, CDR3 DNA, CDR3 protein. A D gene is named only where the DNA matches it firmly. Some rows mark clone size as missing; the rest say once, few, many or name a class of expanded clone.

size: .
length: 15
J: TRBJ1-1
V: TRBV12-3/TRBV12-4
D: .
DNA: TGTGCCAGCAGTTTAGCGGGGGGCGGTGGCACTGAAGCTTTCTTT
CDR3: CASSLAGGGGTEAFF

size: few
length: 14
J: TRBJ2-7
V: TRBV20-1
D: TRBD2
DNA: TGCAGTGCTCAAACTAGCGGGCGTACCTACGAGCAGTACTTC
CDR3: CSAQTSGRTYEQYF

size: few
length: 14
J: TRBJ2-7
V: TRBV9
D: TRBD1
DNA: TGTGCCAGCAGCGTCACGGGACAGGGCCCCGAGCAGTACTTC
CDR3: CASSVTGQGPEQYF

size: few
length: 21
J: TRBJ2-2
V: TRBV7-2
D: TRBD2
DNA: TGTGCCAGCAGCTCCCTTTTAAGGCCGATACTAGCGGGGGGCCACACCGGGGAGCTGTTTTTT
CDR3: CASSSLLRPILAGGHTGELFF

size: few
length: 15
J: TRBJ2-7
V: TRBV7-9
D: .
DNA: TGTGCCAGCAGCTCTACCTTCGACAGTTCCTACGAGCAGTACTTC
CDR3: CASSSTFDSSYEQYF

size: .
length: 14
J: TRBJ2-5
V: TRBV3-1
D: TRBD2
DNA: TGTGCCAGCAGCCCAACTAGCGACCAAGAGACCCAGTACTTC
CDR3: CASSPTSDQETQYF

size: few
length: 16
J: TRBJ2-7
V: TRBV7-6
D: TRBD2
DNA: TGTGCCAGCAGCTCTAGACTAGCGGGTCTCCCTGGCGAGCAGTACTTC
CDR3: CASSSRLAGLPGEQYF

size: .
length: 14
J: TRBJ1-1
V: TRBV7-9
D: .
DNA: TGTGCCAGCAGCTTCTCGTCGGTGAACACTGAAGCTTTCTTT
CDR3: CASSFSSVNTEAFF

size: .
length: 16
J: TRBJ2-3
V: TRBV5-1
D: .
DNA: TGCGCCAGCAGCCTACGAGGCGCAGGAGGCACAGATACGCAGTATTTT
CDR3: CASSLRGAGGTDTQYF

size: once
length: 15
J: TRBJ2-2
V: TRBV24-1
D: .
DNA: TGTGCCACCAGTGATTTAGGGACATCGACCGGGGAGCTGTTTTTT
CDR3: CATSDLGTSTGELFF